The clone carrying this T cell receptor beta chain was recorded many times. Its specificity is not known. RNA transcripts gave rise to amplified TCR beta CDR3 regions. The primer set for the first-round RT-PCR of the TCR CDR3 was HTBI. TCRdb reprocessed the multiplex PCR reads with MiXCR, giving one entry per CDR3 protein. The top ten hold under 20% of the sample, which has about 500,000 distinct CDR3 sequences, about a sixth seen once. V gave up 1 base and J gave up 4 bases, with 7 bases separating them. This CDR3 has 12 amino acids. Germline assignment: CDR1 GTSNPN and CDR2 SVGIG (reference sequence). This entry is derived from a study of T cells in Graves' hyperthyroidism and ophthalmopathy. Newly diagnosed patients aged 18 to 65 had hyperthyroidism of under 2 months' duration. Exclusions: uncontrolled infection, other autoimmune disease, pregnancy, lactation. Findings of the study overall: Most thyroid clonotypes with frequency above 0.001 were detected in blood. A model of 13 V-J pairs discriminated ophthalmopathy from stable hyperthyroidism.

This clonotype originated in a woman under 30 with Graves' hyperthyroidism. The chain recombines TRBV30 with TRBJ1-1; D is unclear. The material sequenced was blood. This CDR3 reads CAWSGGLTEAFF. CDR3 nucleotides: TGTGCCTGGAGTGGAGGGCTCACTGAAGCTTTCTTT.